One and the same sample provided the 8 T cell receptor beta chains below, sequenced in a study of Ad26.COV2.S vaccination and SARS-CoV-2 variants. Some clones are missing from TCRdb's copy, which holds only in-frame ones; the method was immunoSEQ multiplex PCR. The sample lists about 100,000 clones, around 80% occurring once. Sequenced here: peripheral blood, sampled after recovery from COVID-19. Every receptor here comes from a human donor who had recovered from COVID-19.

J is TRBJ2-2 and V is TRBV6-2 or TRBV6-3, with 10 bases that match TRBD2. The CDR3 runs 16 residues. Per germline, CDR1 MNHEY and CDR2 SVGEGT. With 5 bases clipped from V and 0 bases from J, the junction kept 3 bases outside the gene matches. The CDR3 loop is CASSTLAGTNTGELFF. In DNA form, the CDR3 reads TGTGCCAGCAGTACACTAGCGGGGACGAACACCGGGGAGCTGTTTTTT.

This clone was seen many times. The chain carries TRBV10-1 and TRBJ2-5; 8 nucleotides match TRBD2. Germline V gene data show CDR1 as WNHNN and CDR2 as SYGVQD (reference sequence). The CDR3 runs to 15 residues. J gave up 3 bases and V 7 bases, and 10 bases lay outside the gene matches. The CDR3 reads CASTKRGLGKETQYF. Here the CDR3 DNA reads TGCGCCAGCACCAAGAGGGGACTAGGAAAAGAGACCCAGTACTTC.

The chain links TRBV4-2 to TRBJ1-1; TRBD1 agrees at 10 bases. The germline gives CDR1 LGHNA, CDR2 YNFKEQ. V lost 3 bases, J lost 6 bases, and 1 base stayed unmatched. The CDR3 is made up of 13 amino acids. The CDR3 protein is CASSQTGGPEAFF. CDR3 sequence (DNA): TGTGCCAGCAGCCAGACAGGGGGCCCTGAAGCTTTCTTT.

This clone turned up a few times. The chain uses TRBV27 and TRBJ1-1; 9 nucleotides match TRBD1. There are 17 residues in the CDR3. The germline CDR1 and CDR2 sequences are MNHEY and SMNVEV (reference sequence). V lost 3 bases and J lost 2; bases outside the gene matches: 10. The CDR3 reads CASSFYRGPTANTEAFF. The CDR3 DNA follows: TGTGCCAGCAGTTTCTACAGGGGGCCCACGGCTAACACTGAAGCTTTCTTT.

The CDR3: CASRYSVISTDTQYF. CDR3 sequence (DNA): TGCGCCAGCAGATATAGCGTGATTAGCACAGATACGCAGTATTTT. The chain has TRBV4-1 and TRBJ2-3, with TRBD2 as a possible D gene (5 bases). The V gene's germline CDR1 is MGHRA and CDR2 YSYEKL. Between the trimmed V and J ends, which lost 6 bases and 0 bases, there was a span of 13 bases. This CDR3 spans 15 amino acids.

The chain joins TRBV5-4 to TRBJ1-1; D gene uncertain. The V end was cut by 4 bases, the J end by 2 bases, with 12 bases between. In germline, CDR1 is SGHNT, CDR2 YYREEE (reference sequence). The CDR3 covers 14 residues. The CDR3 is CASSRMTANTEAFF. The CDR3 bases are TGTGCCAGCAGCCGGATGACGGCTAACACTGAAGCTTTCTTT.

The chain couples TRBV5-4 to TRBJ2-3, with a possible D match to TRBD2 (5 bases). Trimming took 8 bases from V and 1 from J, leaving 17 bases between them. This CDR3 is 15 amino acids long. Germline V CDR1 and CDR2: SGHNT, YYREEE (reference sequence). CDR3 nucleotide sequence: TGTGCCAGTCGAAGTCGGGAATGGGGCACAGATACGCAGTATTTT. This gives the protein CASRSREWGTDTQYF. The complete variable domain, with remaining parts taken from reference TRBV5-4 and TRBJ2-3, reads ETGVTQSPTHLIKTRGQQVTLRCSSQSGHNTVSWYQQALGQGPQFIFQYYREEENGRGNFPPRFSGLQFPNYSSELNVNALELDDSALYLCASRSREWGTDTQYFGPGTRLTVL.

There are a few counts of this clone. This rearrangement joins TRBV30 to TRBJ2-3, with D perhaps being TRBD1 or TRBD2 (6 bases each). Per the germline V gene, CDR1 is GTSNPN and CDR2 is SVGIG (reference sequence). Trimming shortened V by 2 bases and J by 3 bases, and 15 bases separated the two germline ends. This CDR3 has 15 amino acids. CDR3 DNA sequence: TGTGCCTGGAGTCCCTTTGGGGGGCTAACAGATACGCAGTATTTT. It encodes CAWSPFGGLTDTQYF. Based on the CDR3 plus reference TRBV30 and TRBJ2-3, the full variable domain is SQTIHQWPATLVQPVGSPLSLECTVEGTSNPNLYWYRQAAGRGLQLLFYSVGIGQISSEVPQNLSASRPQDRQFILSSKKLLLSDSGFYLCAWSPFGGLTDTQYFGPGTRLTVL.